Shown below are 10 T cell receptor beta chains from a single sample sequenced in a study of T-cell memory formation after mild COVID-19. MiXCR, run by TCRdb on the 5' RACE reads, gives a single entry per CDR3 protein. The sample holds under 700,000 distinct CDR3 sequences, about a fifth seen once. The material sequenced was PBMCs or a T cell subset sorted from them (not recorded which). Receptors originate from an adult woman who had mild COVID-19 (a few samples of this study predate the infection). Cell type and time point are not known.

J is TRBJ1-2 and V is TRBV5-1; the D is unclear. Between the trimmed V and J ends, which lost 0 bases and 7 bases, there was a span of 7 bases. Germline V gene lookup returns CDR1 SGHRS and CDR2 YFSETQ. The CDR3 length is 12 residues. CDR3 in DNA: TGCGCCAGCAGCTTGGTTGGGTTTGGCTACACCTTC. It yields the protein CASSLVGFGYTF.

This clonotype was detected a few times. This chain uses TRBV3-1 with TRBJ1-4; D is unresolved. Germline V gene data show CDR1 as LGHDT and CDR2 as YNNKEL (reference sequence). This CDR3 region has 18 residues. The V end was cut by 1 base, the J end by 5 bases, with 20 bases between. The CDR3 loop is CASSQGVARAKLNEKLFF. The CDR3 DNA follows: TGTGCCAGCAGCCAAGGGGTCGCGAGGGCAAAGCTGAATGAAAAACTGTTTTTT. Together with reference TRBV3-1 and TRBJ1-4, the CDR3 gives the full variable domain: DTAVSQTPKYLVTQMGNDKSIKCEQNLGHDTMYWYKQDSKKFLKIMFSYNNKELIINETVPNRFSPKSPDKAHLNLHINSLELGDSAVYFCASSQGVARAKLNEKLFFGSGTQLSVL.

This clonotype has at least ten counts. The CDR3 sequence: CAISDLEAKLFF. CDR3 coding DNA: TGTGCCATCAGTGACCTCGAGGCGAAACTGTTTTTT. This chain joins TRBV10-3 and TRBJ1-4; D not resolved. The germline gives CDR1 ENHRY, CDR2 SYGVKD. V lost 3 bases and J 11 bases, leaving 10 bases between the germline ends. This CDR3 comprises 12 residues.

V and J are TRBV28 and TRBJ2-7; 8 bases line up with TRBD1. CDR1 and CDR2 (germline): MDHEN, SYDVKM. The CDR3 is made up of 15 amino acids. Trimming at V came to 6 bases and at J to 3 bases, leaving 10 bases not matched to a gene. The DNA of the CDR3 is TGTGCCAGCAGCTCTCCGGGACAGGCGGGCTACGAGCAGTACTTC. Translating gives CASSSPGQAGYEQYF.

The rearrangement links TRBV3-1 to TRBJ2-7; D not certain. This CDR3 has 14 amino acids. The V end lost 1 base, the J end lost 5 bases, and 12 bases lay between the germline ends. Germline V gene lookup returns CDR1 LGHDT and CDR2 YNNKEL (reference sequence). The CDR3 reads CASSQAQGYHEQYF. Here the CDR3 DNA reads TGTGCCAGCAGCCAAGCTCAAGGGTATCACGAGCAGTACTTC.

Only a few counts were recorded for this clonotype. V is TRBV24-1 and J is TRBJ1-1, with 9 nucleotides matching TRBD1. This CDR3 contains 13 residues. J lost 6 bases, V lost 3 bases, and 1 base had no gene match. Germline CDR1 is KGHDR and CDR2 is SFDVKD. CDR3 bases: TGTGCCACCAGTGATGGGACAGGGCCTGAAGCTTTCTTT. Translated: CATSDGTGPEAFF.

This clonotype occurred a few times. The chain has TRBV12-3 or TRBV12-4 and TRBJ2-1; 12 positions match TRBD2. This CDR3 has 17 residues. Trimming removed 7 bases from V and 2 bases from J; junction bases left unmatched: 9. CDR3 protein: CASTSWTSGNPYNEQFF. CDR3 in DNA: TGTGCCAGCACCAGCTGGACTAGCGGGAACCCCTACAATGAGCAGTTCTTC.

The rearrangement links TRBV5-1 to TRBJ1-6; perhaps TRBD1 as D (5 bases). This CDR3 comprises 18 residues. Trimming removed 2 bases at V and 0 bases at J, with 15 bases between. Germline assignment: CDR1 SGHRS and CDR2 YFSETQ. The CDR3 DNA is TGCGCCAGCAGCTTCCGGGACGGTTGGAGCTCCTATAATTCACCCCTCCACTTT. The encoded protein is CASSFRDGWSSYNSPLHF.

This clonotype was seen a handful of times. The chain uses TRBV11-2 and TRBJ2-1, with 7 positions matching TRBD2. The CDR3 has 13 residues. The germline gives CDR1 SGHAT, CDR2 FQNNGV. The trim removed 3 bases at V and 14 bases at J, leaving 10 bases unmatched. The DNA for the CDR3 is TGTGCCAGCAGCTTCGGGGGAGGGCCCCCGGAGTTCTTC. Protein product: CASSFGGGPPEFF.

This chain joins TRBV20-1 and TRBJ1-1; D ambiguous. The CDR3 contains 14 residues. V was trimmed by 1 base and J by 3 bases, leaving 12 bases between them. CDR1 is DFQATT, CDR2 SNEGSKA, per germline (reference sequence). The CDR3 DNA reads as TGCAGTGCTAGAGTAACCCCCCGGGACACTGAAGCTTTCTTT. Translated: CSARVTPRDTEAFF.